This note documents a single TCR beta chain sequence. This sample stems from a study of shared clonotypes between healthy human individuals. Profiling relied on immunoSEQ multiplex PCR, and the TCRdb table lists in-frame clones only, not all of them. The data show about 470,000 clones, around 79% seen once. The CDR3 length is 18 residues. Germline V gives CDR1 MNHNS, CDR2 SASEGT. The V and J ends lost 3 bases and 4 bases respectively, with 22 bases between them. What was sequenced was PBMCs. The V and J genes are TRBV6-1 and TRBJ2-1; D could derive from TRBD1 or TRBD2 (5 bases each). The clonotype originates from a middle-aged woman in good health. Some clones in this sample may be carry-over from other donors' samples. CDR3 bases: TGTGCCAGCAGTGAGAGGGGCAGGGCGAGTGTGGGGTACAATGAGCAGTTCTTC. Amino acid sequence: CASSERGRASVGYNEQFF.